These 9 T cell receptor beta chains originate from one sample sequenced in a study of cytomegalovirus exposure and HLA in healthy donors. Primers: 60 Vbeta forward and 13 Jbeta reverse. The method was immunoSEQ multiplex PCR; TCRdb's version includes in-frame clones alone and lacks a portion of them. The sample carries around 120,000 clones, approximately 80% recorded once. The sequenced sample consisted of PBMCs. The receptor source for this set is a man aged 18 to 30 in good health and CMV-seronegative.

This rearrangement joins TRBV5-1 to TRBJ2-3; TRBD2 aligns across 9 bases. Trimming removed 0 bases from V and 2 bases from J; junction bases left unmatched: 4. CDR1 is SGHRS and CDR2 is YFSETQ in the germline V gene. The CDR3 has 16 residues. The CDR3 DNA sequence: TGCGCCAGCAGCTTGGTTGCGGGGGGGCACACAGATACGCAGTATTTT. Residues: CASSLVAGGHTDTQYF. The full variable domain, completed using reference TRBV5-1 and TRBJ2-3, is KAGVTQTPRYLIKTRGQQVTLSCSPISGHRSVSWYQQTPGQGLQFLFEYFSETQRNKGNFPGRFSGRQFSNSRSEMNVSTLELGDSALYLCASSLVAGGHTDTQYFGPGTRLTVL.

This chain links TRBV4-3 with TRBJ2-1; D possibly corresponds to TRBD2 (5 bases). The CDR3 runs to 14 residues. In germline, CDR1 is LGHNA, CDR2 YSLEER. Trimming left V 0 bases short and J 6 bases short, with 9 bases between. CDR3 region: CASSQEEGPNEQFF. The CDR3 DNA follows: TGCGCCAGCAGCCAAGAAGAGGGCCCCAATGAGCAGTTCTTC.

The CDR3 DNA sequence: TGTGCCAGCAGCTTAGCTACACAGGGGGAAGGTAGAAACACCATATATTTT. This encodes CASSLATQGEGRNTIYF. V and J are TRBV11-2 and TRBJ1-3; 8 bases are a match to TRBD1. Trimming at V came to 1 base and at J to 5 bases, leaving 10 bases not matched to a gene. The CDR3 covers 17 residues. Germline CDR1 reads SGHAT; CDR2 reads FQNNGV. The full variable domain, rest sourced from reference TRBV11-2 and TRBJ1-3, is EAGVAQSPRYKIIEKRQSVAFWCNPISGHATLYWYQQILGQGPKLLIQFQNNGVVDDSQLPKDRFSAERLKGVDSTLKIQPAKLEDSAVYLCASSLATQGEGRNTIYFGEGSWLTVV.

V is TRBV7-8 and J is TRBJ2-7; D is perhaps TRBD1 (5 bases). There are 15 residues in the CDR3. Trimming cost V 5 bases and J 3 bases, with 17 bases left between them. In germline, CDR1 is SGHVS, CDR2 FQNEAQ. In DNA form, the CDR3 reads TGTGCCAGCAGCGCCGCGGACAAAGGGGACTACGAGCAGTACTTC. It translates to CASSAADKGDYEQYF.

V is TRBV2 and J is TRBJ2-5; TRBD2 might be the D (5 bases). Germline assignment: CDR1 SNHLY and CDR2 FYNNEI. The germline V and J ends were trimmed by 4 bases and 3 bases, with 21 bases remaining between them. The CDR3 is 17 residues long. The CDR3 nucleotides are TGTGCCAGCAGTGTGTGGCCACTAGTAGGGCAAGAAGAGACCCAGTACTTC. Translating gives CASSVWPLVGQEETQYF.

The genes are TRBV18 and TRBJ2-7, with a weak D call TRBD1 (6 bases). CDR3 length: 13 residues. CDR1 is KGHSH, CDR2 LQKENI, per germline. Trimming shortened V by 2 bases and J by 3 bases, and 8 bases separated the two germline ends. CDR3 protein: CASSPEGVYEQYF. Here the CDR3 DNA reads TGTGCCAGCTCACCAGAGGGGGTCTACGAGCAGTACTTC.

The V gene is TRBV15, the J gene TRBJ2-1, with D possibly TRBD2 on 5 matching bases. The CDR3 is 13 residues long. Germline lookup yields CDR1 LNHNV and CDR2 YYDKDF (reference sequence). Trimming shortened V by 0 bases and J by 10 bases, and 10 bases separated the two germline ends. The CDR3 sequence is CATSRDYEGEQFF. The DNA for the CDR3 is TGTGCCACCAGCAGAGATTACGAGGGAGAGCAGTTCTTC. Full variable domain (remainder filled in from reference TRBV15 and TRBJ2-1): DAMVIQNPRYQVTQFGKPVTLSCSQTLNHNVMYWYQQKSSQAPKLLFHYYDKDFNNEADTPDNFQSRRPNTSFCFLDIRSPGLGDTAMYLCATSRDYEGEQFFGPGTRLTVL.

In its sample, this clone was seen a few times. V gene TRBV11-2 combines with J gene TRBJ2-7; 7 bases match TRBD1. This CDR3 contains 15 residues. After removal of 5 bases from V and 0 bases from J, the junction contained 7 bases not matched to a gene. The germline CDR1 and CDR2 sequences are SGHAT and FQNNGV. The CDR3 is CASSPGQLGSYEQYF. The CDR3 nucleotides read TGTGCCAGCAGCCCGGGACAGTTGGGCTCCTACGAGCAGTACTTC.

The rearrangement uses TRBV4-2 and TRBJ1-1; D is uncertain. This CDR3 has 13 residues. V was clipped by 3 bases and J by 3 bases, with 8 bases between them. Germline CDR1 is LGHNA and CDR2 is YNFKEQ. The CDR3 DNA is TGTGCCAGCAGCCACGACACTTACACTGAAGCTTTCTTT. Residues: CASSHDTYTEAFF.